This T cell receptor (beta chain) is from a study of neurological immune-mediated disorders. General study points: None of the CDR3 amino acid sequences of expanded clones were shared across subjects, and this suggested private repertoires in all groups.

The table lists this clonotype with many counts. Its antigen is currently unknown. Each CDR3 protein gets one entry after TCRdb re-called the 5' RACE reads with MiXCR. The data show tens of thousands of distinct CDR3 sequences, 10% seen once. Per germline, CDR1 MNHEY and CDR2 SVGEGT. There are 14 residues in the CDR3. Trimming left V 6 bases short and J 0 bases short, with 11 bases between. Volunteers at a blood bank in Maryland, USA, were the healthy controls. The sample taken for sequencing was PBMCs. The rearrangement joins TRBV6-2 or TRBV6-3 to TRBJ2-5; the D call may be TRBD1 or TRBD2 (5 bases each). The origin of this receptor is a man aged 40-49 years in good health. CDR3 protein: CASSKTGHQETQYF. CDR3 in DNA: TGTGCCAGCAGCAAAACGGGACACCAAGAGACCCAGTACTTC.